This is a list of T cell receptor beta chains from one sample in a study of T cells in Graves' hyperthyroidism and ophthalmopathy. TCRdb called the multiplex PCR reads again in MiXCR, with one record for every CDR3 protein. The sample consists of under 350,000 distinct CDR3 sequences, 21% of them appearing once. Specimen: blood. The receptors come from a woman aged 50 to 65 with Graves' hyperthyroidism. The CDR3 runs from the conserved cysteine through the conserved F or W. Fields, in order: J gene, V gene, CDR3 protein.

j_call: TRBJ2-7; v_call: TRBV2; cdr3_aa: CASRETSAGGRYEQYF
j_call: TRBJ1-1; v_call: TRBV5-1; cdr3_aa: CASSLEVGRKAFF
j_call: TRBJ2-6; v_call: TRBV2; cdr3_aa: CASSDGDSHSGANVLTF
j_call: TRBJ2-5; v_call: TRBV7-3; cdr3_aa: CASSFGGPEETQYF
j_call: TRBJ2-2; v_call: TRBV13; cdr3_aa: CASSPAGNTGELFF
j_call: TRBJ2-2; v_call: TRBV2; cdr3_aa: CASSRTGGISGELFF
j_call: TRBJ2-7; v_call: TRBV5-5; cdr3_aa: CASSTGTKRSSYEQYF
j_call: TRBJ2-1; v_call: TRBV7-8; cdr3_aa: CASSWDIGPNEQFF
j_call: TRBJ2-7; v_call: TRBV19; cdr3_aa: CASSKAGASYEQYF
j_call: TRBJ2-1; v_call: TRBV20-1; cdr3_aa: CSARGLADVGYNEQFF
j_call: TRBJ2-7; v_call: TRBV12-5; cdr3_aa: CASGLGTGRYEQYF
j_call: TRBJ1-4; v_call: TRBV20-1; cdr3_aa: CSAPTKGSGKLVF
j_call: TRBJ2-1; v_call: TRBV10-3; cdr3_aa: CAIKSTGGSYNEQFF
j_call: TRBJ2-7; v_call: TRBV27; cdr3_aa: CASTPLAGGRSKEQYF
j_call: TRBJ2-5; v_call: TRBV6-1; cdr3_aa: CASSSGSGGRRETQYF
j_call: TRBJ2-2; v_call: TRBV5-4; cdr3_aa: CASSLENGNTGELFF
j_call: TRBJ1-1; v_call: TRBV10-3; cdr3_aa: CAISGQLITEAFF
j_call: TRBJ2-7; v_call: TRBV28; cdr3_aa: CATSTSTSYEQYF
j_call: TRBJ2-3; v_call: TRBV5-1; cdr3_aa: CASSLGHRGGAGDTQYF
j_call: TRBJ2-3; v_call: TRBV20-1; cdr3_aa: CSALRGQALAGGPSDTQYF
j_call: TRBJ2-3; v_call: TRBV2; cdr3_aa: CASRRTTSGTDTQYF
j_call: TRBJ2-5; v_call: TRBV7-8; cdr3_aa: CASSLGTRGETQYF
j_call: TRBJ2-5; v_call: TRBV29-1; cdr3_aa: CSVRKTGGQETQYF
j_call: TRBJ2-5; v_call: TRBV15; cdr3_aa: CATSSFGTVKAETQYF